The clone carrying this TCR beta chain appeared a few times. Per germline, CDR1 DFQATT and CDR2 SNEGSKA (reference sequence). Trimming left V 0 bases short and J 2 bases short, with 17 bases between. The CDR3 has 17 amino acids. This entry is derived from a study of T-cell reconstitution after alpha-beta-depleted transplantation in children. Researchers prepared the TCRbeta library using unique molecular identifiers, the study reports. Each CDR3 protein gets one entry after TCRdb re-called the PCR reads with MiXCR. The sample records hundreds of thousands of distinct CDR3 sequences, roughly 17% being singletons.

The sample consisted of PBMCs from the stem cell graft donor, taken from the stem cell graft. The chain employs TRBV20-1 and TRBJ1-5, with TRBD1 as a possible D gene (6 bases). The source is a human donor who donated a stem cell graft to a child with acute myeloid leukemia. The CDR3 DNA reads TGCAGTGCTAGAGAGGGCAGGGGTGTAGTTGGCAATCAGCCCCAGCATTTT. It encodes CSAREGRGVVGNQPQHF.